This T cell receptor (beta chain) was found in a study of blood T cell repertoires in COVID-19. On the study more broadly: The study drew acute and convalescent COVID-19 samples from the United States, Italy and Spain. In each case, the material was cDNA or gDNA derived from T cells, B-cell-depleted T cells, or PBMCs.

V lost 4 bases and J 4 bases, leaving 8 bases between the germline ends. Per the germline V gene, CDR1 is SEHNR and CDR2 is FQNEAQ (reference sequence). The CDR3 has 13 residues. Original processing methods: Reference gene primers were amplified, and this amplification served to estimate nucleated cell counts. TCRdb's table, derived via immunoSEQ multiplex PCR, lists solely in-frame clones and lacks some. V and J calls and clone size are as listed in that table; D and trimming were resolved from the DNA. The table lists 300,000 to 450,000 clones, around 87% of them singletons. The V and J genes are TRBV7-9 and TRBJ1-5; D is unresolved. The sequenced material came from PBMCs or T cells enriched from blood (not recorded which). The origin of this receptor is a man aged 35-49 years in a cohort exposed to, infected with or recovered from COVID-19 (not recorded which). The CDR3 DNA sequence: TGTGCCAGCAGCTATTCCTTTAATCAGCCCCAGCATTTT. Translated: CASSYSFNQPQHF.